The sequence of this TCR beta chain was determined in a study of monozygotic twins with inflammatory bowel disease (dated by TCRdb to between 2018 and 2020). In terms of the full investigation: The complete study included 30 or so monozygotic twin pairs: 19 IBD-discordant Danish pairs and nine German pairs, of which four were IBD-concordant and five were IBD-discordant. Each individual had, on average, about 151 000 unique TCRalpha sequences and 181 000 unique TCRbeta sequences available for analysis. Disease-associated traits were sought mainly through comparisons between IBD patients and their genetically identical healthy co-twins within discordant pairs. Broader findings and caveats from the paper: The results gave no support for a single strong signal or clonotype linked to IBD. IBD patients shared fewer clonotypes with other individuals than healthy twins did, most markedly in patients showing signs of disease activity. IBD patients had lower TCRbeta repertoire diversity, measured by the inverse Simpson index, than their healthy co-twins. Concordant and discordant twins showed no difference in repertoire similarity, possibly because of limited statistical power. Because patients were on differing immunosuppressive treatments, the repertoires may have picked up extra background noise and inter-individual variability. Distinction between different T cell subtypes could not be achieved in the analysis.

From each donor, a roughly 2.5 ml peripheral blood sample was collected into PAXgene tubes and stored at -80 degrees C. Without T cell sorting, total RNA was isolated from whole blood using the PAXgene blood miRNA kit on an automated QIAcube. Peripheral blood from monozygotic twin pairs who were concordant or discordant for inflammatory bowel disease underwent deep TCRalpha and TCRbeta repertoire profiling using unique molecular barcoding. Smoking habits were recorded for all twin pairs, and individuals were classified as current, former or never smokers. The library was prepared using 5' RACE. Preparation of each TCR library used roughly 3,300 ng of total RNA. For each sample, cDNA was synthesized in eight separate reactions using SMARTScribe reverse transcriptase. During cDNA synthesis, template switching was used to introduce unique molecular identifiers that contained a 6-nucleotide sample barcode. Amplification of TCRalpha and TCRbeta cDNA involved two nested PCRs of approximately 16 and 10 cycles, and each PCR was followed by bead purification. Before amplification, cDNA was treated with uracil DNA-glycosylase and purified using the QIAquick PCR purification kit. The second PCR added Illumina TruSeq-compatible adapters along with sample-specific barcodes. Library quality and concentration were assessed using TapeStation and Qubit, and 4.5 to 5.5 ng of each library was pooled. Sequencing of the pooled libraries was done on an Illumina HiSeq2500 single-index Rapid Run using custom sequencing primers and 2 x 100 bp reads. Processing in the source paper ran as follows. UMI-based consensus assembly with MiGEC version 1.2.6 was used to correct PCR and sequencing errors. MiXCR version 2.1.1 was used for V(D)J alignment, clonotype assembly and CDR3 extraction. Gene usage, clonotype sharing and MAIT/NKT TCR abundance were normalised by analysing the top 1000, 10 000 and 20 000 clonotypes per sample. After downsampling to 27 000 UMIs, diversity was calculated as the inverse Simpson index using the vegan R package. Paired Mann-Whitney U tests on discordant twin pairs were used, with Benjamini-Hochberg multiple-testing correction. The reads underwent TCRdb reprocessing, giving one record for each CDR3 protein sequence and no DNA. TCRdb's processing, not the authors' own work, is the source of the V and J calls. The sample's records list approximately 160,000 distinct CDR3 sequences. The top ten clones comprise just under 7.5% of the sample.

As encoded in the germline V gene (reference sequence), CDR1 is DFQATT while CDR2 is SNEGSKA. The CDR3 measures 16 amino acids from cysteine to phenylalanine. Only the protein is on record. As concerns this clonotype: Its antigen target is currently unknown.

The TCR sequence derives from a human donor with ulcerative colitis or Crohn's disease, or a healthy co-twin of an affected twin (not recorded which). Sequencing was done on a sample of blood. The rearranged chain carries TRBV20-1 and TRBJ2-5; without DNA, the TCRdb call of TRBD2 cannot be checked. The CDR3 corresponds to CSARDLGLARQETQYF.